A selection of T cell receptor beta chains follows, all from one sample in a study of T cell clones after liver transplantation. Some clones are missing from TCRdb's copy, which holds only in-frame ones; the method was immunoSEQ multiplex PCR. The sample holds about 75,000 clones, approximately 81% seen once. The specimen was CD4+ T cells from blood, collected roughly 48 months after liver transplant. These receptors all stem from a human patient who received a liver transplant. Some T cells may be supplied by the graft donor. Each CDR3 is given with its conserved first and last residue. The D gene is left open where the match is weak. Rows may omit the clone size; those that give it use once, few, many or a size class.

clone_size,d_call,v_call,j_call,cdr3_nt,cdr3_aa
NA,NA,TRBV12-5,TRBJ2-1,TGTGCTAGTGGGGGTTCCGGAGGGTTCAGTGAGCAGTTCTTC,CASGGSGGFSEQFF
NA,TRBD1,TRBV7-9,TRBJ1-6,TGTGCCAGCAGCTATCAGGGGGAGTATTCACCCCTCCACTTT,CASSYQGEYSPLHF
NA,TRBD1,TRBV2,TRBJ1-3,TGTGCCAGCACCCAAGGAGGGACAGCTGGAAACACCATATATTTT,CASTQGGTAGNTIYF
NA,NA,TRBV7-2,TRBJ2-2,TGTGCCAGCAGCTTAGATGGGGACACCGGGGAGCTGTTTTTT,CASSLDGDTGELFF
NA,NA,TRBV28,TRBJ1-1,TGTGCCAGCAGGGTACAGGGTTTTGAAGCTTTCTTT,CASRVQGFEAFF
NA,TRBD1,TRBV18,TRBJ2-7,TGTGCCAGCTCACTCAGCCGGGACAGCCTACTCTACGAGCAGTACTTC,CASSLSRDSLLYEQYF
NA,NA,TRBV19,TRBJ2-2,TGTGCCAGTACCTTTAGGGCAGAAACCCGCACCGGGGAGCTGTTTTTT,CASTFRAETRTGELFF
NA,NA,TRBV4-1,TRBJ1-3,TGCGCCAGCAGCCTAGGACCCACTGGAAACACCATATATTTT,CASSLGPTGNTIYF
NA,NA,TRBV6-1,TRBJ1-1,TGTGCCAGCAGTCGGGCAGGGTCGGTGAACACTGAAGCTTTCTTT,CASSRAGSVNTEAFF
NA,NA,TRBV5-1,TRBJ2-1,TGCGCCAGCAGCTTGGCAGGGGATCACTACAATGAGCAGTTCTTC,CASSLAGDHYNEQFF
NA,NA,TRBV2,TRBJ2-5,TGTGCCAGCAGGTTTAGCGCCCCTCCGGGGGAGACCCAGTACTTC,CASRFSAPPGETQYF
NA,TRBD1,TRBV5-1,TRBJ1-5,TGCGCCAGCAGCCCCGGGACAGGGAATCAGCCCCAGCATTTT,CASSPGTGNQPQHF
NA,NA,TRBV19,TRBJ1-2,TGTGCCAGTAGGAAACCCCTCGGCAGAAACTATGGCTACACCTTC,CASRKPLGRNYGYTF
NA,NA,TRBV7-2,TRBJ2-3,TGTGCCAGCAGCTCGGGACGGGCCTCAGATACGCAGTATTTT,CASSSGRASDTQYF
few,TRBD1,TRBV5-8,TRBJ2-5,TGTGCCAGCAGCCTAGGGGCAGGGGGCCACAAAGAGACCCAGTACTTC,CASSLGAGGHKETQYF
NA,NA,TRBV19,TRBJ1-5,TGTGCCAGTAGTATTCAGGGGAGGACGGGTCAGCCCCAGCATTTT,CASSIQGRTGQPQHF
NA,NA,TRBV2,TRBJ2-7,TGTGCCAGCAGACGACAGGACATCGCCTACGAGCAGTACTTC,CASRRQDIAYEQYF
NA,NA,TRBV29-1,TRBJ2-5,TGCAGCGTTGTTAAGCTAAGAGAGACCCAGTACTTC,CSVVKLRETQYF
NA,NA,TRBV9,TRBJ1-3,TGTGCCAGCAGCCAACAGGGTAGTGGAAACACCATATATTTT,CASSQQGSGNTIYF
once,NA,TRBV7-6,TRBJ2-2,TGTGCCAGCAGCCCCCAGAGGGCCGGGGAGCTGTTTTTT,CASSPQRAGELFF
NA,NA,TRBV7-2,TRBJ2-1,TGTGCCAGCACCACGGAGAGCAATGAGCAGTTCTTC,CASTTESNEQFF
NA,NA,TRBV30,TRBJ1-2,TGTGCCTGGAGTGTACGTTGGGGGGAGGGCTACACCTTC,CAWSVRWGEGYTF
NA,TRBD1,TRBV29-1,TRBJ2-1,TGCAGCGTTACCGGGACAGTACACAATGAGCAGTTCTTC,CSVTGTVHNEQFF
medium-sized,NA,TRBV11-2,TRBJ1-2,TGTGCCAGCAGCTCGGTTAATATAGCAAGGGGCTATGGCGTTGGCTACACCTTC,CASSSVNIARGYGVGYTF
NA,NA,TRBV7-2,TRBJ1-3,TGTGCCAGCAGCTTAGCGTACGGAGGAACAGGAAACACCATATATTTT,CASSLAYGGTGNTIYF
NA,NA,TRBV19,TRBJ2-1,TGTGCCAGTAGTATAGAAAGCTCCTACAATGAGCAGTTCTTC,CASSIESSYNEQFF
NA,NA,TRBV18,TRBJ2-5,TGTGCCAGCTCACGGGACCAAGAGACCCAGTACTTC,CASSRDQETQYF
NA,NA,TRBV11-3,TRBJ2-1,TGTGCCAGCAGCTTAGATGGGGGGCTTCGCGCTGAGCAGTTCTTC,CASSLDGGLRAEQFF
NA,NA,TRBV12-5,TRBJ1-1,TGTGCTAGTGGTCCGGGCGGGTTTGGAGCTTTCTTT,CASGPGGFGAFF
NA,TRBD2,TRBV7-2,TRBJ2-3,TGTGCCAGCAGCCCCCGAATCGCGGGGGGAGGGGATACGCAGTATTTT,CASSPRIAGGGDTQYF
NA,NA,TRBV7-2,TRBJ1-1,TGTGCCAGCAGCTTAGAGGGTAGGAGCACTGAAGCTTTCTTT,CASSLEGRSTEAFF
NA,NA,TRBV7-2,TRBJ1-5,TGTGCCAGCAGCTCGGAGGGAGGGTTTCTGGGTCAGCCCCAGCATTTT,CASSSEGGFLGQPQHF
NA,NA,TRBV11-2,TRBJ1-5,TGTGCCAGCAGCTTTCAACAGAATCAGCCCCAGCATTTT,CASSFQQNQPQHF
NA,NA,TRBV12-5,TRBJ1-2,TGTGCTAGTGGTTCCGGGACAACACACTATGGCTACACCTTC,CASGSGTTHYGYTF
once,NA,TRBV25-1,TRBJ2-7,TGTGCCAGCAGGAACGGGCCCTCCTACGAGCAGTACTTC,CASRNGPSYEQYF
NA,TRBD2,TRBV9,TRBJ2-1,TGTGCCAGCAGCCCCGGGACTAGCGGCTACAATGAGCAGTTCTTC,CASSPGTSGYNEQFF
NA,TRBD1,TRBV4-1,TRBJ1-5,TGCGCCAGCAGCCCCGGACAGGGGAGCAATCAGCCCCAGCATTTT,CASSPGQGSNQPQHF
NA,NA,TRBV5-1,TRBJ2-1,TGCGCCAGCAGCTTGGTACCAGGTTCCTACAATGAGCAGTTCTTC,CASSLVPGSYNEQFF
NA,NA,TRBV18,TRBJ1-4,TGTGCCAGCTCACCAGACGAAAAACTGTTTTTT,CASSPDEKLFF
NA,TRBD1,TRBV4-3,TRBJ1-2,TGCGCCAGCAGCCTCGGACAGGGAAATAACTATGGCTACACCTTC,CASSLGQGNNYGYTF